A single sample gave rise to the 29 T cell receptor beta chains below, sequenced in a study of CD8 T cells in Susac syndrome. Random-hexamer reverse transcription was applied to about 0.45 to 1 ug RNA. MiXCR, run by TCRdb on the immunoSEQ multiplex PCR reads, gives a single entry per CDR3 protein. The sample contains roughly 120,000 distinct CDR3 sequences, around 97% of which appear only once. Sequencing was performed on CD4+ T cells from PBMCs. These TCRs come from a human donor in good health.

The chain is built from TRBV4-2 and TRBJ1-2, with D unclear. Germline lookup yields CDR1 LGHNA and CDR2 YNFKEQ. V shed 1 base and J shed 5 bases, with 14 bases lying between them. The CDR3 has 15 residues. The CDR3 is CASSQVGAAEYGYTF. In DNA, the CDR3 is TGTGCCAGCAGCCAAGTAGGAGCAGCCGAATATGGCTACACCTTC.

V is TRBV6-1 and J is TRBJ2-7; D is possibly TRBD1 (5 bases). Germline V gene data show CDR1 as MNHNS and CDR2 as SASEGT. V was shortened by 3 bases and J by 0 bases, with 15 bases between the two germline ends. The CDR3 has 16 amino acids. This CDR3 is CASSDTGQGSSYEQYF. In DNA form, the CDR3 reads TGTGCCAGCAGTGATACTGGGCAGGGTAGCTCCTACGAGCAGTACTTC.

This clonotype has just one count. V usage is TRBV19 and J usage is TRBJ2-7; 9 bases agree with TRBD2. J was trimmed by 3 bases and V by 4 bases; bases with no gene match: 10. The V gene's germline CDR1 is LNHDA and CDR2 SQIVND (reference sequence). This CDR3 spans 16 amino acids. The CDR3 DNA follows: TGTGCCAGTAGTAGCCCTAGCGGGAACAGCGTCTACGAGCAGTACTTC. Its translation is CASSSPSGNSVYEQYF. Looking up the rest from reference TRBV19 and TRBJ2-7 gives the full variable domain: DGGITQSPKYLFRKEGQNVTLSCEQNLNHDAMYWYRQDPGQGLRLIYYSQIVNDFQKGDIAEGYSVSREKKESFPLTVTSAQKNPTAFYLCASSSPSGNSVYEQYFGPGTRLTVT.

The V gene is TRBV6-2 or TRBV6-3, the J gene TRBJ2-2, with D tentatively TRBD2 (6 bases). Trimming took off 5 bases at V and 3 bases at J, with 22 bases between the two ends. The CDR3 loop spans 18 amino acids. Per germline, CDR1 MNHEY and CDR2 SVGEGT. The CDR3 here is CASSPNLQTSKDTGELFF. The CDR3 DNA is TGTGCCAGCAGTCCTAACCTTCAGACTAGTAAAGACACCGGGGAGCTGTTTTTT.

The V gene is TRBV28, the J gene TRBJ1-2, with unresolved D. Per the germline V gene, CDR1 is MDHEN and CDR2 is SYDVKM. V lost 3 bases and J lost 6, with 8 bases in between. The CDR3 is 12 amino acids. The CDR3 is CASSLFYDGYTF. The DNA of the CDR3 is TGTGCCAGCAGTTTGTTTTACGATGGCTACACCTTC.

The J gene is TRBJ2-7, the V gene TRBV4-3, with 9 bases matching TRBD1. There are 14 residues in the CDR3. Per the germline V gene, CDR1 is LGHNA and CDR2 is YSLEER. Trimming cost V 0 bases and J 5 bases; bases outside gene matches: 2. CDR3 loop: CASSQEQGANEQYF. The CDR3 nucleotides are TGCGCCAGCAGCCAAGAACAGGGGGCGAACGAGCAGTACTTC.

This chain joins TRBV5-6 and TRBJ1-5, with D unresolved. The CDR3 is 15 residues long. Trimming took off 0 bases at V and 2 bases at J, with 9 bases between the two ends. Germline V gene sequence: CDR1 SGHDT, CDR2 YYEEEE. The CDR3 sequence is CASSLGEVGNQPQHF. The CDR3 DNA reads TGTGCCAGCAGCTTGGGGGAAGTAGGCAATCAGCCCCAGCATTTT.

The chain combines TRBV7-2 with TRBJ2-5; 12 positions agree with TRBD2. CDR3 length equals 18 residues. From germline, CDR1 is SGHTA and CDR2 FQGNSA. The ends lost 3 bases at V and 4 bases at J; junction bases unmatched: 12. Here the CDR3 DNA reads TGTGCCAGCAGCTTCAGGGCTAGCGGGAGGGCCGGGAGAGAGACCCAGTACTTC. This encodes CASSFRASGRAGRETQYF.

The rearrangement joins TRBV24-1 to TRBJ1-1, with 11 positions matching TRBD1. Unmatched junction bases numbered 10, after V lost 7 bases and J lost 4 bases. The CDR3 length is 16 residues. Germline V lookup: CDR1 KGHDR, CDR2 SFDVKD. The CDR3 DNA reads TGTGCCACCAGAGCAGCGGACAGGGGGCAATTCACTGAAGCTTTCTTT. It specifies CATRAADRGQFTEAFF.

The chain uses TRBV6-5 and TRBJ1-6; D unresolved. Trimming cost V 5 bases and J 0 bases, with 8 bases left between them. Germline lookup yields CDR1 MNHEY and CDR2 SVGAGI. This CDR3 comprises 15 residues. CDR3 amino acids: CASSPAGSYNSPLHF. CDR3 in DNA: TGTGCCAGCAGTCCAGCAGGCTCCTATAATTCACCCCTCCACTTT.

V is TRBV29-1 and J is TRBJ1-2; D is possibly TRBD1 (5 bases). Trimming stripped 2 bases from V and 3 bases from J, with 7 bases between. CDR1 is SQVTM, CDR2 ANQGSEA, per germline. The CDR3 has 12 residues. Written as DNA, the CDR3 is TGCAGCGTTGAAAGACAGTACTATGGCTACACCTTC. It specifies CSVERQYYGYTF.

The chain recombines TRBV20-1 with TRBJ2-3; the match to TRBD1 covers 10 bases. The V and J ends lost 5 bases and 3 bases, in that order; junction bases with no gene match: 8. The CDR3 covers 15 residues. CDR1 and CDR2 from the germline V gene are DFQATT and SNEGSKA (reference sequence). CDR3 nucleotides: TGCAGTGCTCTGACAGGGGGCCCGGGGACAGATACGCAGTATTTT. Encoded protein: CSALTGGPGTDTQYF.

V and J are TRBV4-1 and TRBJ2-3; TRBD1 aligns across 7 bases. Trimming cost V 1 base and J 6 bases; bases outside gene matches: 19. The CDR3 runs to 19 residues. Germline CDR1 is MGHRA and CDR2 is YSYEKL. This CDR3 is CASSQVAPKADRVWDTQYF. The DNA of the CDR3 is TGCGCCAGCAGCCAAGTTGCCCCCAAAGCTGACAGGGTCTGGGATACGCAGTATTTT.

This rearrangement joins TRBV11-2 to TRBJ2-3, with D tentatively TRBD2 (6 bases). Between the trimmed V and J ends, which lost 1 base and 0 bases, there was a span of 8 bases. The CDR3 runs to 15 residues. Germline CDR1 is SGHAT and CDR2 is FQNNGV. The CDR3 DNA is TGTGCCAGCAGCTTAGCGGGAGTAAGCACAGATACGCAGTATTTT. Translated, it gives CASSLAGVSTDTQYF.

The CDR3 DNA follows: TGCAGCTTCTCTAGCGGGAGTGCCTACAATGAGCAGTTCTTC. It specifies CSFSSGSAYNEQFF. The rearrangement uses TRBV29-1 and TRBJ2-1, with TRBD2 identical over 10 bases. The CDR3 has 14 amino acids. Germline V gives CDR1 SQVTM, CDR2 ANQGSEA. With 8 bases clipped from V and 2 bases from J, the junction kept 6 bases outside the gene matches.

The genes are TRBV7-9 and TRBJ1-2, with D unresolved. This CDR3 region has 13 residues. Germline V gives CDR1 SEHNR, CDR2 FQNEAQ (reference sequence). The germline V and J ends were trimmed by 2 bases and 6 bases, with 10 bases remaining between them. CDR3 region: CASSLTHSDGYTF. The CDR3 bases are TGTGCCAGCAGCTTAACTCATTCGGATGGCTACACCTTC.

The CDR3 sequence is CATDRTGNTIYF. The CDR3 coding sequence is TGTGCCACGGACAGAACTGGAAACACCATATATTTT. The rearrangement joins TRBV6-5 to TRBJ1-3, with D perhaps TRBD1 (6 bases). The V gene lost 10 bases and the J gene lost 2 bases, with 9 bases spanning the gap. In germline, CDR1 is MNHEY, CDR2 SVGAGI. The CDR3 has 12 residues.

The chain combines TRBV29-1 with TRBJ2-7; maybe TRBD1 (6 bases). The germline V and J ends were trimmed by 6 bases and 2 bases, with 17 bases remaining between them. The CDR3 runs to 14 residues. Germline CDR1 and CDR2: SQVTM and ANQGSEA. The CDR3 region is CSVVSGTIAYEQYF. The CDR3 DNA follows: TGCAGCGTGGTCTCCGGGACAATAGCCTACGAGCAGTACTTC.

The CDR3 DNA follows: TGCAGTGCTCCACAGGGGGCCGAGACCCAGTACTTC. It translates to CSAPQGAETQYF. This chain joins TRBV20-1 and TRBJ2-5; the match to TRBD1 covers 9 bases. The V gene end was trimmed by 5 bases and the J gene end by 5 bases; junction bases not matched to a gene: 3. The CDR3 runs to 12 residues. Germline CDR1 DFQATT, CDR2 SNEGSKA (reference sequence).

This sequence joins TRBV5-4 and TRBJ1-4; 12 nucleotides match TRBD1. Trimming took 3 bases from V and 7 from J; bases not matched to a gene: 13. The CDR3 extends over 18 amino acids. The germline CDR1 and CDR2 sequences are SGHNT and YYREEE (reference sequence). CDR3 in amino acids: CASSSPGQGANRGEKLFF. The CDR3, as DNA: TGTGCCAGCAGCTCGCCGGGACAGGGGGCTAATCGTGGTGAAAAACTGTTTTTT.

The chain uses TRBV30 and TRBJ1-2, with D possibly TRBD1 on 5 matching bases. V lost 1 base, J lost 7 bases, and 10 bases lay in between. The CDR3 is 12 amino acids. Per germline, CDR1 GTSNPN and CDR2 SVGIG (reference sequence). The CDR3 DNA is TGTGCCTGGAGTGACGTGGGGGGTGGCTACACCTTC. It is translated as CAWSDVGGGYTF.

V usage is TRBV14 and J usage is TRBJ1-2, with D possibly matching TRBD1 (6 bases). Germline CDR1 reads SGHDN; CDR2 reads FVKESK. Trimming pared 1 base from V and 6 bases from J, leaving 9 bases between. The CDR3 contains 13 residues. The CDR3 region has the DNA TGTGCCAGCAGCCAAGGGGGGCTGGATGGCTACACCTTC. Translation gives CASSQGGLDGYTF.

The chain's CDR3 is CAAGTSGMVWADTQYF. CDR3 coding DNA: TGTGCGGCAGGGACTAGCGGGATGGTGTGGGCAGATACGCAGTATTTT. V usage is TRBV7-2 and J usage is TRBJ2-3, with TRBD2 identical over 13 bases. Germline CDR1 SGHTA, CDR2 FQGNSA. The length of the CDR3 is 16 residues.

This clonotype was counted a single time. The rearrangement links TRBV3-1 to TRBJ2-2; D ambiguous. V was shortened by 2 bases and J by 3 bases, with 13 bases between the two germline ends. Per germline, CDR1 LGHDT and CDR2 YNNKEL (reference sequence). This CDR3 spans 16 amino acids. This CDR3 reads CASSQTQARHTGELFF. CDR3 DNA: TGTGCCAGCAGCCAAACTCAAGCGCGACACACCGGGGAGCTGTTTTTT. The whole variable domain, remainder taken from reference TRBV3-1 and TRBJ2-2, is DTAVSQTPKYLVTQMGNDKSIKCEQNLGHDTMYWYKQDSKKFLKIMFSYNNKELIINETVPNRFSPKSPDKAHLNLHINSLELGDSAVYFCASSQTQARHTGELFFGEGSRLTVL.

The chain joins TRBV29-1 to TRBJ2-5; 7 bases align to TRBD1. V lost 4 bases, J lost 4 bases, and 6 bases stayed unmatched. The germline V gene encodes CDR1 SQVTM and CDR2 ANQGSEA. This CDR3 is built from 13 residues. CDR3 amino acids: CSVVKGALETQYF. As DNA, the CDR3 is TGCAGCGTTGTGAAGGGGGCCTTAGAGACCCAGTACTTC.

The chain joins TRBV2 to TRBJ1-1, with a possible D match to TRBD1 (5 bases). The CDR3 loop spans 15 amino acids. V was clipped by 3 bases and J by 4 bases, with 15 bases between them. Per the germline V gene, CDR1 is SNHLY and CDR2 is FYNNEI. The CDR3 DNA is TGTGCCAGCAGTGAGATAGGAGGGGTAGGCACTGAAGCTTTCTTT. Residues: CASSEIGGVGTEAFF. Full variable domain (rest looked up from reference TRBV2 and TRBJ1-1): EPEVTQTPSHQVTQMGQEVILRCVPISNHLYFYWYRQILGQKVEFLVSFYNNEISEKSEIFDDQFSVERPDGSNFTLKIRSTKLEDSAMYFCASSEIGGVGTEAFFGQGTRLTVV.

The rearrangement uses TRBV29-1 and TRBJ1-2; tentative D call: TRBD1 (5 bases). The V and J ends lost 5 bases and 5 bases respectively, with 12 bases between them. Germline lookup yields CDR1 SQVTM and CDR2 ANQGSEA. The CDR3 length is 12 residues. The CDR3 here is CSVLGVGYGYTF. As DNA, the CDR3 is TGCAGCGTTCTAGGGGTAGGGTATGGCTACACCTTC. The whole variable domain, filled in from reference TRBV29-1 and TRBJ1-2, reads SAVISQKPSRDICQRGTSLTIQCQVDSQVTMMFWYRQQPGQSLTLIATANQGSEATYESGFVIDKFPISRPNLTFSTLTVSNMSPEDSSIYLCSVLGVGYGYTFGSGTRLTVV.

The genes are TRBV24-1 and TRBJ1-5, with D possibly being TRBD1 (5 bases). Per germline, CDR1 KGHDR and CDR2 SFDVKD. Trimming took off 11 bases at V and 1 base at J, with 14 bases between the two ends. This CDR3 contains 14 residues. DNA for the CDR3: TGTGCCATCGGCCCAGGGAAAAGCAATCAGCCCCAGCATTTT. Its protein product is CAIGPGKSNQPQHF.

The chain uses TRBV20-1 and TRBJ2-7; 8 bases fit TRBD1. Unmatched junction bases numbered 10, after V lost 1 base and J lost 5 bases. Germline V gives CDR1 DFQATT, CDR2 SNEGSKA (reference sequence). CDR3 size: 15 residues. This CDR3 reads CSARGPGQGTNEQYF. CDR3 sequence (DNA): TGCAGTGCTAGAGGCCCCGGACAGGGAACCAACGAGCAGTACTTC.